These 27 T cell receptor beta chains were sequenced from one sample in a study of blood T cell repertoires in COVID-19. Profiled with immunoSEQ multiplex PCR; TCRdb holds only in-frame clones, not every one. The sample yields some 100,000 clones, about 80% seen once. Source material: peripheral blood. Source of these receptors: a woman between 70 and 85 years old with acute or convalescent COVID-19.

CDR3 in amino acids: CASSKNHPETAYGYTF. DNA for the CDR3: TGTGCCAGCAGTAAAAACCATCCCGAGACAGCCTATGGCTACACCTTC. J is TRBJ1-2 and V is TRBV27, with D perhaps matching TRBD1 (5 bases). The CDR3 is 16 residues long. Between the trimmed V and J ends, which lost 5 bases and 4 bases, there was a span of 20 bases. Germline CDR1 reads MNHEY; CDR2 reads SMNVEV (reference sequence).

This sequence joins TRBV2 and TRBJ1-2, with D possibly matching TRBD1 (6 bases). Trimming shortened V by 4 bases and J by 4 bases, and 10 bases separated the two germline ends. Per germline, CDR1 SNHLY and CDR2 FYNNEI. This CDR3 has 13 amino acids. Here the CDR3 reads CASSGGQTYGYTF. Here the CDR3 DNA reads TGTGCCAGCAGTGGGGGGCAGACCTATGGCTACACCTTC.

The chain couples TRBV5-5 to TRBJ1-5; the D is unclear. The CDR3 totals 16 residues. Germline V gene sequence: CDR1 SGHKS, CDR2 YYEKEE (reference sequence). The V and J ends lost 1 base and 1 base respectively, with 12 bases between them. The CDR3 here is CASSLISGGSNQPQHF. The DNA of the CDR3 is TGTGCCAGCAGCTTGATATCGGGTGGAAGCAATCAGCCCCAGCATTTT.

This sequence joins TRBV18 and TRBJ1-5; the match to TRBD1 covers 8 bases. From germline, CDR1 is KGHSH and CDR2 LQKENI. CDR3 size: 15 residues. With V trimmed by 3 bases and J by 2 bases, 3 bases remained unmatched. The CDR3 bases are TGTGCCAGCTCACCGCAACAGGGGGGCAATCAGCCCCAGCATTTT. It translates to CASSPQQGGNQPQHF.

The V gene is TRBV3-1 (or the pseudogene TRBV3-2), the J gene TRBJ2-7; D might be TRBD1 (6 bases). The CDR3 has 13 residues. Germline V gene data show CDR1 as LGHDT and CDR2 as YNNKEL (reference sequence). The CDR3, as DNA: TGTGCCAGCAGCCTCCCCGAGGGACACCAGTACGTCGTC. It specifies CASSLPEGHQYVV.

This clone was picked up one time. The J gene is TRBJ1-4, the V gene TRBV5-4; the match to TRBD1 covers 9 bases. CDR1 is SGHNT, CDR2 YYREEE, per germline (reference sequence). The CDR3 extends over 15 amino acids. J was trimmed by 7 bases and V by 4 bases; bases with no gene match: 8. CDR3 sequence: CASSGTGQGSEKLFF. The DNA for the CDR3 is TGTGCCAGCAGCGGGACAGGGCAGGGGAGTGAAAAACTGTTTTTT. Variable domain in full (rest from reference TRBV5-4 and TRBJ1-4): ETGVTQSPTHLIKTRGQQVTLRCSSQSGHNTVSWYQQALGQGPQFIFQYYREEENGRGNFPPRFSGLQFPNYSSELNVNALELDDSALYLCASSGTGQGSEKLFFGSGTQLSVL.

The chain uses TRBV7-9 and TRBJ2-7; a weak D match, TRBD2 (5 bases). Trimming left V 5 bases short and J 0 bases short, with 11 bases between. The CDR3 is 14 amino acids. Germline CDR1 is SEHNR and CDR2 is FQNEAQ (reference sequence). The CDR3 coding sequence is TGTGCCAGCAGCACTCGGGGAAACTCCTACGAGCAGTACTTC. It specifies CASSTRGNSYEQYF. The full variable domain, its missing parts supplied by reference TRBV7-9 and TRBJ2-7, is DTGVSQNPRHKITKRGQNVTFRCDPISEHNRLYWYRQTLGQGPEFLTYFQNEAQLEKSRLLSDRFSAERPKGSFSTLEIQRTEQGDSAMYLCASSTRGNSYEQYFGPGTRLTVT.

This sequence joins TRBV19 and TRBJ2-2; 11 nucleotides line up with TRBD1. V lost 5 bases to trimming and J lost 5 bases; unmatched junction nucleotides: 7. CDR3 size: 16 residues. Germline values: CDR1 LNHDA, CDR2 SQIVND (reference sequence). CDR3 coding DNA: TGTGCCAGTAGTCCGGAAGGGACAGGGGGAACCGGGGAGCTGTTTTTT. Its protein is CASSPEGTGGTGELFF.

The chain uses TRBV14 and TRBJ1-2; weak D call: TRBD1 (5 bases). V lost 0 bases, J lost 8 bases, and 13 bases lay in between. The CDR3 sequence is 14 residues long. Germline CDR1 and CDR2: SGHDN and FVKESK. DNA of the CDR3: TGTGCCAGCAGCCAAGATACTCAGGGATTCGGCTACACCTTC. Translating gives CASSQDTQGFGYTF.

The V and J genes are TRBV6-1 and TRBJ1-6; D call uncertain. Germline V gene data show CDR1 as MNHNS and CDR2 as SASEGT. Trimming removed 1 base from V and 6 bases from J, with 7 bases in between. CDR3 length equals 14 residues. Here the CDR3 DNA reads TGTGCCAGCAGTGAAGAGGAGGTTAATTCACCCCTCCACTTT. Translated, it gives CASSEEEVNSPLHF.

The rearrangement links TRBV6-5 to TRBJ2-2, with D perhaps TRBD1 (5 bases). Germline CDR1 MNHEY, CDR2 SVGAGI. V was clipped by 2 bases and J by 7 bases, with 8 bases between them. This CDR3 spans 13 amino acids. The CDR3 nucleotides read TGTGCCAGCAGTTACGCAGGGTTCGGGGAGCTGTTTTTT. Its protein product is CASSYAGFGELFF.

V gene TRBV5-1 combines with J gene TRBJ1-3; D unresolved. CDR1 and CDR2 (germline): SGHRS, YFSETQ. This CDR3 region has 15 residues. Deletions cut 0 bases from V and 0 bases from J, with 7 bases between. The chain's CDR3 is CASSLDSDSGNTIYF. The CDR3 nucleotides are TGCGCCAGCAGCTTGGATTCAGACTCTGGAAACACCATATATTTT.

This clone came up once. The V call is TRBV25-1, the J call TRBJ1-2; 7 positions agree with TRBD1. Unmatched junction bases numbered 7, after V lost 11 bases and J lost 4 bases. Per the germline V gene, CDR1 is MGHDK and CDR2 is SYGVNS. The CDR3 is 12 residues long. Here the CDR3 reads CAAGTDFYGYTF. Here the CDR3 DNA reads TGTGCCGCCGGGACAGACTTCTATGGCTACACCTTC.

This clone was counted between two and nine times. The chain uses TRBV4-1 and TRBJ1-5, with TRBD1 matching over 7 bases. Germline V gene data show CDR1 as MGHRA and CDR2 as YSYEKL. The CDR3 runs to 16 residues. V gave up 1 base and J gave up 3 bases; unmatched junction bases: 6. The CDR3 sequence is CASSQGRGQNNQPQHF. CDR3 DNA: TGCGCCAGCAGCCAAGGCAGGGGACAGAACAATCAGCCCCAGCATTTT.

The chain carries TRBV4-3 and TRBJ2-4, with 10 nucleotides matching TRBD2. The ends lost 0 bases at V and 6 bases at J; junction bases unmatched: 11. Germline CDR1 LGHNA, CDR2 YSLEER. This CDR3 comprises 18 residues. The CDR3 sequence: CASSQDHGASGGLNIQYF. CDR3 nucleotides: TGCGCCAGCAGCCAAGATCACGGGGCTAGCGGGGGACTAAACATTCAGTACTTC.

Comment on this clone: A read error may account for a junction end that differs from germline. The chain is built from TRBV2 and TRBJ1-2; 8 positions agree with TRBD1. The germline V gene encodes CDR1 SNHLY and CDR2 FYNNEI. The CDR3 is 16 amino acids. The CDR3 sequence is CASRETAGGLNYGYTF. CDR3 DNA: TGTGCCAGCCGTGAGACGGCAGGGGGCCTCAACTATGGCTACACCTTC. Complete variable domain (other parts from reference TRBV2 and TRBJ1-2): EPEVTQTPSHQVTQMGQEVILRCVPISNHLYFYWYRQILGQKVEFLVSFYNNEISEKSEIFDDQFSVERPDGSNFTLKIRSTKLEDSAMYFCASRETAGGLNYGYTFGSGTRLTVV.

CDR3 residues: CASSWRYGYTF. The CDR3 nucleotides are TGTGCCAGCAGCTGGCGGTATGGCTACACCTTC. The chain links TRBV6-2 or TRBV6-3 to TRBJ1-2; the D is unclear. This CDR3 comprises 11 residues. V was shortened by 6 bases and J by 5 bases, with 7 bases between the two germline ends. Germline lookup yields CDR1 MNHEY and CDR2 SVGEGT.

V and J are TRBV19 and TRBJ1-3; 9 bases align to TRBD1. V lost 8 bases and J lost 4; bases outside the gene matches: 9. The CDR3 consists of 15 residues. Germline V gives CDR1 LNHDA, CDR2 SQIVND (reference sequence). CDR3 sequence (DNA): TGTGCCAGTTCGGGACAGGGAAGTTCCGGAAACACCATATATTTT. Protein product: CASSGQGSSGNTIYF.

The chain combines TRBV7-3 with TRBJ2-6, with TRBD2 identical over 8 bases. This CDR3 has 17 amino acids. The junction had 10 bases not matched to a gene; V was cut back by 5 bases and J by 4 bases. Per the germline V gene, CDR1 is SGHTA and CDR2 is FQGTGA. CDR3 in DNA: TGTGCCAGCAGCACCCGACTAGCGAGAGGGGGGGCCAACGTCCTGACTTTC. Translation: CASSTRLARGGANVLTF. Looking up the rest from reference TRBV7-3 and TRBJ2-6 gives the full variable domain: GAGVSQTPSNKVTEKGKYVELRCDPISGHTALYWYRQSLGQGPEFLIYFQGTGAADDSGLPNDRFFAVRPEGSVSTLKIQRTERGDSAVYLCASSTRLARGGANVLTFGAGSRLTVL.

This clone was observed at least ten times. The CDR3 here is CASSQETGFWSPLHF. The CDR3, as DNA: TGTGCCAGCAGCCAAGAAACCGGGTTTTGGTCACCCCTCCACTTT. The chain has TRBV3-1 (or the pseudogene TRBV3-2) and TRBJ1-6; D is undetermined. Trimming removed 0 bases from V and 10 bases from J, with 13 bases in between. The CDR3 consists of 15 residues. Germline loops: CDR1 LGHDT, CDR2 YNNKEL (reference sequence).

This chain links TRBV7-9 with TRBJ1-6; D is undetermined. Germline V gene lookup returns CDR1 SEHNR and CDR2 FQNEAQ (reference sequence). Trimming cost V 4 bases and J 7 bases, with 8 bases left between them. This CDR3 comprises 13 residues. In nucleotides, the CDR3 is TGTGCCAGCAGCTATTTTGAGAATTCACCCCTCCACTTT. Its translation is CASSYFENSPLHF.

J is TRBJ2-5 and V is TRBV10-3; no clear D. This CDR3 contains 13 residues. Trimming stripped 4 bases from V and 5 bases from J, with 11 bases between. In germline, CDR1 is ENHRY, CDR2 SYGVKD. The CDR3, as DNA: TGTGCCATCAGTGTCGGCAGGTCGGAGACCCAGTACTTC. Protein: CAISVGRSETQYF.

This clone was picked up a small number of times. This chain uses TRBV7-3 with TRBJ2-1, with D uncertain. V was cut by 1 base and J by 0 bases, with 7 bases left in between. The CDR3 contains 15 residues. Germline V lookup: CDR1 SGHTA, CDR2 FQGTGA. CDR3 bases: TGTGCCAGCAGCTTAAGTACGAGCTCCTACAATGAGCAGTTCTTC. The encoded protein is CASSLSTSSYNEQFF. Complete variable domain (other parts from reference TRBV7-3 and TRBJ2-1): GAGVSQTPSNKVTEKGKYVELRCDPISGHTALYWYRQSLGQGPEFLIYFQGTGAADDSGLPNDRFFAVRPEGSVSTLKIQRTERGDSAVYLCASSLSTSSYNEQFFGPGTRLTVL.

The chain employs TRBV6-5 and TRBJ2-7; no clear D. The CDR3 runs 11 residues. CDR1 and CDR2 (germline): MNHEY, SVGAGI. V was pared by 10 bases and J by 3 bases, with 10 bases between. The DNA of the CDR3 is TGTGCCACCTCACATATCTACGAGCAGTACTTC. The encoded protein is CATSHIYEQYF.

The chain carries TRBV6-5 and TRBJ1-3; D gene uncertain. The CDR3 is 14 residues long. Germline V gives CDR1 MNHEY, CDR2 SVGAGI. The V and J ends lost 7 bases and 0 bases respectively, with 10 bases between them. CDR3 sequence: CASIGLSSGNTIYF. In nucleotides, the CDR3 is TGTGCCAGCATCGGACTCTCCTCTGGAAACACCATATATTTT.

The CDR3 bases are TGCAGCGTTGAAGATCTAATACGGAGCTCTGGAAACACCATATATTTT. Its protein is CSVEDLIRSSGNTIYF. V and J are TRBV29-1 and TRBJ1-3; no definite D call. Germline loops: CDR1 SQVTM, CDR2 ANQGSEA. This CDR3 spans 16 amino acids. Trimming pared 0 bases from V and 0 bases from J, leaving 12 bases between.

The chain is built from TRBV10-3 and TRBJ1-1, with a possible D match to TRBD1 (6 bases). Trimming stripped 6 bases from V and 3 bases from J, with 20 bases between. Germline loops: CDR1 ENHRY, CDR2 SYGVKD. This CDR3 comprises 16 residues. The CDR3 sequence: CAISAAGAQDDTEAFF. DNA of the CDR3: TGTGCCATCAGCGCCGCAGGGGCCCAGGACGACACTGAAGCTTTCTTT.